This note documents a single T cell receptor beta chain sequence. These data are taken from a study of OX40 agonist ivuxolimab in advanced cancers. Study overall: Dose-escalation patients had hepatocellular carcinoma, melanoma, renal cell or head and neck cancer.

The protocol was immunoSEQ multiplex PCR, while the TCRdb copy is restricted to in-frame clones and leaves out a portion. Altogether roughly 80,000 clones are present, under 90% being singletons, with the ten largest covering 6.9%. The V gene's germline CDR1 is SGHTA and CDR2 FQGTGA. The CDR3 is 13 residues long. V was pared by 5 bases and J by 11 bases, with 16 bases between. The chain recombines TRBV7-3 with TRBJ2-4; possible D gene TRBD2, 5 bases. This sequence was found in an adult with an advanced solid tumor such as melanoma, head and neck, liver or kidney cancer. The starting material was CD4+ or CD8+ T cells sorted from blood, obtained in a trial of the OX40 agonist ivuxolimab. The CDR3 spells CASSKEGGQLQYF. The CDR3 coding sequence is TGTGCCAGCAGCAAAGAGGGCGGCCAACTTCAGTACTTC.